This passage covers 25 T cell receptor beta chains from one sample sequenced in a study of post-analysis software for immune sequencing data. General study results and limits: The five TRBV segments detected at higher frequency in patients than in controls included TRBV5-6, TRBV5-1 and TRBV20-1.

TCR beta cDNA libraries included unique molecular identifiers. MiXCR, applied by TCRdb to the PCR reads, yields one record per CDR3 protein. In the table there are around 500,000 distinct CDR3 sequences, 34% of which are singletons. Antigens for these TCRs are unknown. The material sequenced was blood. The source is a girl aged 2 to 17 with multiple sclerosis.

The J gene is TRBJ2-5, the V gene TRBV2; D may be TRBD1 or TRBD2 (5 bases each). The CDR3 has 13 residues. Trimming pared 4 bases from V and 5 bases from J, leaving 11 bases between. Per germline, CDR1 SNHLY and CDR2 FYNNEI. Written as DNA, the CDR3 is TGTGCCAGCAGTGTGACGGGGCTCGAGACCCAGTACTTC. This translates into CASSVTGLETQYF.

The V call is TRBV18, the J call TRBJ2-5, with D tentatively TRBD2 (6 bases). V was pared by 0 bases and J by 5 bases, with 10 bases between. The CDR3 is 14 residues long. Germline assignment: CDR1 KGHSH and CDR2 LQKENI. The CDR3 reads CASSPPTGRETQYF. CDR3 bases: TGTGCCAGCTCACCACCGACGGGGAGGGAGACCCAGTACTTC. Full variable domain (missing parts from reference TRBV18 and TRBJ2-5): NAGVMQNPRHLVRRRGQEARLRCSPMKGHSHVYWYRQLPEEGLKFMVYLQKENIIDESGMPKERFSAEFPKEGPSILRIQQVVRGDSAAYFCASSPPTGRETQYFGPGTRLLVL.

The chain employs TRBV20-1 and TRBJ2-4; 8 bases match TRBD2. Trimming cost V 8 bases and J 1 base; bases outside gene matches: 10. The CDR3 runs 15 residues. Germline V CDR1 and CDR2: DFQATT, SNEGSKA (reference sequence). The CDR3 DNA reads TGCAGTCCACTGGCGGGGGGCTTTGCCAAAAACATTCAGTACTTC. Residues: CSPLAGGFAKNIQYF.

The chain has TRBV2 and TRBJ1-5, with 8 nucleotides matching TRBD1. The CDR3 spans 15 residues. The junction had 12 bases not matched to a gene; V was cut back by 4 bases and J by 10 bases. CDR1 SNHLY and CDR2 FYNNEI come from the germline V gene. CDR3 sequence (DNA): TGTGCCAGCAGTGGATTGGACAGGGCACTGGGCCCCCAGCATTTT. Translation: CASSGLDRALGPQHF.

The chain employs TRBV4-1 and TRBJ1-5, with a tentative D call TRBD1 (6 bases). Germline assignment: CDR1 MGHRA and CDR2 YSYEKL. CDR3 size: 15 residues. V was pared by 4 bases and J by 0 bases, with 10 bases between. CDR3 nucleotide sequence: TGCGCCAGCAGCCCGGGGGCCCTTAGCAATCAGCCCCAGCATTTT. Translated, it gives CASSPGALSNQPQHF.

The CDR3 coding sequence is TGTGCCAGCAAACCGGGACAGGCTAATCCGGAGCAGTACTTC. Its translation: CASKPGQANPEQYF. The chain has TRBV27 and TRBJ2-7, with 8 nucleotides matching TRBD1. From germline, CDR1 is MNHEY and CDR2 SMNVEV (reference sequence). This CDR3 has 14 amino acids. The V gene end was trimmed by 7 bases and the J gene end by 7 bases; junction bases not matched to a gene: 12.

The chain employs TRBV5-1 and TRBJ1-4; no definite D call. From germline, CDR1 is SGHRS and CDR2 YFSETQ. V was trimmed by 6 bases and J by 0 bases, leaving 15 bases between them. The length of the CDR3 is 16 residues. CDR3 DNA sequence: TGCGCCAGCATTTTTGTGAGGGTTGCAACTAATGAAAAACTGTTTTTT. It translates to CASIFVRVATNEKLFF.

This chain's CDR3 is CASSWVGGQETQYF. CDR3 bases: TGTGCCAGCAGCTGGGTGGGGGGCCAAGAGACCCAGTACTTC. This chain links TRBV5-6 with TRBJ2-5; perhaps TRBD2 as D (6 bases). CDR1 is SGHDT, CDR2 YYEEEE, per germline. CDR3 length equals 14 residues. Trimming took off 3 bases at V and 1 base at J, with 10 bases between the two ends.

This clonotype showed up many times. This chain links TRBV15 with TRBJ2-3, with D possibly being TRBD1 or TRBD2 (5 bases each). CDR3 length: 16 amino acids. The V end lost 6 bases, the J end lost 5 bases, and 21 bases lay between the germline ends. Germline CDR1 reads LNHNV; CDR2 reads YYDKDF (reference sequence). CDR3 coding DNA: TGTGCCACCAGTGGGGGTGAGGCAGCGGCGCAAGATACGCAGTATTTT. It codes for CATSGGEAAAQDTQYF.

This clonotype was counted many times. This chain links TRBV4-1 with TRBJ2-7, with TRBD1 matching over 10 bases. The V gene's germline CDR1 is MGHRA and CDR2 YSYEKL. The CDR3 length is 14 residues. V was clipped by 5 bases and J by 4 bases; unmatched bases: 5. Written as DNA, the CDR3 is TGCGCCAGCAGCTCCGGGACAGGGGATTACGAGCAGTACTTC. It is translated as CASSSGTGDYEQYF.

This clonotype was seen a few times. This chain connects TRBV4-1 to TRBJ2-3, with 10 nucleotides matching TRBD2. V lost 0 bases and J lost 6; bases outside the gene matches: 12. The CDR3 length is 18 residues. Germline V CDR1 and CDR2: MGHRA, YSYEKL. In DNA form, the CDR3 reads TGCGCCAGCAGCCAAGACGAAATAGCGGGGGGCCGAAGGGATACGCAGTATTTT. This sequence encodes CASSQDEIAGGRRDTQYF.

V gene TRBV20-1 combines with J gene TRBJ1-1; 7 bases are shared with TRBD1. Germline V CDR1 and CDR2: DFQATT, SNEGSKA (reference sequence). The junction had 11 bases not matched to a gene; V was cut back by 7 bases and J by 9 bases. The CDR3 covers 12 residues. The CDR3 nucleotides are TGCAGTGTAGGTGGGCAGGGGGAGAAAGCTTTCTTT. Translated: CSVGGQGEKAFF.

A few counts support this clonotype. J is TRBJ2-5 and V is TRBV3-1, with TRBD2 identical over 13 bases. The length of the CDR3 is 19 residues. V trimming: 3 bases; J trimming: 1 base; junction bases outside the gene matches: 11. Germline loops: CDR1 LGHDT, CDR2 YNNKEL (reference sequence). CDR3 in DNA: TGTGCCAGCAGCCAGGATCAACCCGGACTAGCGGGGGCCCAAGAGACCCAGTACTTC. It encodes CASSQDQPGLAGAQETQYF.

This chain joins TRBV9 and TRBJ1-5; D remains ambiguous. CDR3 length: 12 amino acids. Trimming removed 2 bases from V and 5 bases from J, with 5 bases in between. In germline, CDR1 is SGDLS, CDR2 YYNGEE. In DNA, the CDR3 is TGTGCCAGCAGCGTTTACGATCAGCCCCAGCATTTT. This encodes CASSVYDQPQHF.

This clonotype has just a few counts. The chain is built from TRBV5-6 and TRBJ2-3; D call uncertain. This CDR3 spans 16 amino acids. V shed 0 bases and J shed 4 bases, with 15 bases lying between them. Germline V gene lookup returns CDR1 SGHDT and CDR2 YYEEEE. The CDR3 DNA is TGTGCCAGCAGCTTGGGTCCGGAAAGAATGGCAGATACGCAGTATTTT. This sequence encodes CASSLGPERMADTQYF. Based on the CDR3 plus reference TRBV5-6 and TRBJ2-3, the full variable domain is DAGVTQSPTHLIKTRGQQVTLRCSPKSGHDTVSWYQQALGQGPQFIFQYYEEEERQRGNFPDRFSGHQFPNYSSELNVNALLLGDSALYLCASSLGPERMADTQYFGPGTRLTVL.

The count of this clonotype is one. The rearrangement links TRBV11-2 to TRBJ2-7; 7 nucleotides align to TRBD2. In germline, CDR1 is SGHAT, CDR2 FQNNGV. V shed 1 base and J 3 bases; nucleotides not matched to a gene: 6. CDR3 size: 15 residues. CDR3 in amino acids: CASSLGRTGGYEQYF. The DNA for the CDR3 is TGTGCCAGCAGCTTAGGCCGGACGGGGGGCTACGAGCAGTACTTC.

A few counts support this clonotype. J is TRBJ2-7 and V is TRBV7-2; D ambiguous. In germline, CDR1 is SGHTA, CDR2 FQGNSA. The CDR3 loop spans 15 amino acids. V was pared by 1 base and J by 0 bases, with 10 bases between. CDR3 in DNA: TGTGCCAGCAGCTTAGTGTGGCAGAGCTCCTACGAGCAGTACTTC. This sequence encodes CASSLVWQSSYEQYF.

This clonotype appeared a few times. DNA for the CDR3: TGCAGCGTCGCGGGCCGATTTCACAATGAGCAGTTCTTC. Amino acids: CSVAGRFHNEQFF. The chain uses TRBV29-1 and TRBJ2-1, with D possibly matching TRBD2 (5 bases). The CDR3 spans 13 residues. V shed 6 bases and J shed 5 bases, with 14 bases lying between them. CDR1 and CDR2 (germline): SQVTM, ANQGSEA.

Only a few counts were recorded for this clonotype. The V and J genes are TRBV7-2 and TRBJ1-6, with D uncertain. The V and J ends lost 5 bases and 7 bases respectively, with 15 bases between them. Germline-derived CDR1 and CDR2 are SGHTA and FQGNSA. The CDR3 totals 15 residues. DNA for the CDR3: TGTGCCAGCAGCACCCTACGGGGTTCCAATTCACCCCTCCACTTT. It codes for CASSTLRGSNSPLHF. Filled out from reference TRBV7-2 and TRBJ1-6, the complete variable domain reads GAGVSQSPSNKVTEKGKDVELRCDPISGHTALYWYRQSLGQGLEFLIYFQGNSAPDKSGLPSDRFSAERTGGSVSTLTIQRTQQEDSAVYLCASSTLRGSNSPLHFGNGTRLTVT.

The chain recombines TRBV20-1 with TRBJ1-1; D is ambiguous. Germline lookup yields CDR1 DFQATT and CDR2 SNEGSKA (reference sequence). V was cut by 5 bases and J by 8 bases, with 12 bases left in between. The CDR3 has 11 residues. The CDR3 nucleotides read TGCAGTGCTTATGCAGCTACCGAAGCTTTCTTT. Translation gives CSAYAATEAFF.

The chain uses TRBV21-1 and TRBJ1-2. TRBV21-1 counts as a pseudogene. The CDR3 consists of 9 residues. The CDR3 DNA sequence: TGTGCCAGCGCCCTCCGCTACACCTTC. Translating gives CASALRYTF.

The chain carries TRBV12-3 or TRBV12-4 and TRBJ1-5; possible D gene TRBD1, 6 bases. The V gene lost 7 bases and the J gene lost 7 bases, with 14 bases spanning the gap. This CDR3 is built from 13 residues. The CDR3, as DNA: TGTGCCAGCAACACCTACAGGGCACAGCCCCAGCATTTT. Translation: CASNTYRAQPQHF.

The rearrangement uses TRBV7-3 and TRBJ2-1, with TRBD1 as a possible D gene (6 bases). V lost 5 bases and J lost 6, with 17 bases in between. The CDR3 sequence is 15 residues long. Germline-derived CDR1 and CDR2 are SGHTA and FQGTGA. The CDR3 DNA is TGTGCCAGCAGCCTGGACAGATCCGAGCGCAATGAGCAGTTCTTC. It translates to CASSLDRSERNEQFF.

This clonotype has a handful of counts. The chain joins TRBV15 to TRBJ1-6; D gene uncertain. The CDR3 has 13 amino acids. Germline CDR1 reads LNHNV; CDR2 reads YYDKDF (reference sequence). V dropped 8 bases and J dropped 6 bases, with 11 bases sitting between them. CDR3 in amino acids: CATQERVNSPLHF. The CDR3 region has the DNA TGTGCCACCCAGGAAAGGGTTAATTCACCCCTCCACTTT.

This clonotype was observed a few times. The rearrangement links TRBV3-1 to TRBJ2-1; D may be TRBD1 (6 bases). This CDR3 has 16 amino acids. V shed 1 base and J shed 6 bases, with 16 bases lying between them. The V gene's germline CDR1 is LGHDT and CDR2 YNNKEL (reference sequence). CDR3 residues: CASSQGGQKGGNEQFF. CDR3 in DNA: TGTGCCAGCAGCCAAGGGGGCCAAAAAGGGGGCAATGAGCAGTTCTTC.